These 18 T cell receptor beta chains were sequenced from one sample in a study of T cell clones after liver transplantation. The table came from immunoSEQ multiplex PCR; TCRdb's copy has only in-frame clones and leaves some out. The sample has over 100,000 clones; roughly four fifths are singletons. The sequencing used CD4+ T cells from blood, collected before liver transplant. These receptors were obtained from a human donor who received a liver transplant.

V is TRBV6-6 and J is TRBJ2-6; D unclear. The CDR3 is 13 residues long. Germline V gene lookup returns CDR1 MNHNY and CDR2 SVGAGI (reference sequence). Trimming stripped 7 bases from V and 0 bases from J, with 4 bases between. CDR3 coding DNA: TGTGCCAGCAAGAACTCTGGGGCCAACGTCCTGACTTTC. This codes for CASKNSGANVLTF.

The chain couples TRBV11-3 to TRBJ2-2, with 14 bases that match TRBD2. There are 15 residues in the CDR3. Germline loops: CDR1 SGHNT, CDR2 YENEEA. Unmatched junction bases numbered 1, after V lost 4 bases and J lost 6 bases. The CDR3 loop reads CASSSTSGRAGELFF. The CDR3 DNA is TGTGCCAGCAGCTCGACTAGCGGGAGGGCCGGGGAGCTGTTTTTT.

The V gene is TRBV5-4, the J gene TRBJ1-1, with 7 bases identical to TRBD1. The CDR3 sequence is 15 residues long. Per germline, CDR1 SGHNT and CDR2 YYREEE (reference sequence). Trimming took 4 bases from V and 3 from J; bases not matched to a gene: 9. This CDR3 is CASSGQGGIHTEAFF. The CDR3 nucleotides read TGTGCCAGCAGCGGGCAGGGGGGTATTCACACTGAAGCTTTCTTT. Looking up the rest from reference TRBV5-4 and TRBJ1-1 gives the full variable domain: ETGVTQSPTHLIKTRGQQVTLRCSSQSGHNTVSWYQQALGQGPQFIFQYYREEENGRGNFPPRFSGLQFPNYSSELNVNALELDDSALYLCASSGQGGIHTEAFFGQGTRLTVV.

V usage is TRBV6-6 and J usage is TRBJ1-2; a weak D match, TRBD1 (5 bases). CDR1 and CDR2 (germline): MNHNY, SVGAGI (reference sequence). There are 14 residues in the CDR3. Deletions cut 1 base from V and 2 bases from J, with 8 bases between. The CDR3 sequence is CASSYLTVNYGYTF. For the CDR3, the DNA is TGTGCCAGCAGTTACTTGACAGTCAACTATGGCTACACCTTC.

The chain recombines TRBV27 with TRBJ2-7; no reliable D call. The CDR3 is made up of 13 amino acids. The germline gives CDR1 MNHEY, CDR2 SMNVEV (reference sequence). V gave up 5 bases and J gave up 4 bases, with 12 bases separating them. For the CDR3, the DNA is TGTGCCAGCAGTGGGTTTAAGAGATACGAGCAGTACTTC. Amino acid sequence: CASSGFKRYEQYF.

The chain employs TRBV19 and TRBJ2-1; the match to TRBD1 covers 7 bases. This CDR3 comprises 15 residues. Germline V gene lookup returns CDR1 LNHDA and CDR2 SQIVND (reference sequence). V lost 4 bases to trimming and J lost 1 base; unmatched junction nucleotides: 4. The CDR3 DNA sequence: TGTGCCAGTAGTACACGACAGGGTTCCTACAATGAGCAGTTCTTC. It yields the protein CASSTRQGSYNEQFF.

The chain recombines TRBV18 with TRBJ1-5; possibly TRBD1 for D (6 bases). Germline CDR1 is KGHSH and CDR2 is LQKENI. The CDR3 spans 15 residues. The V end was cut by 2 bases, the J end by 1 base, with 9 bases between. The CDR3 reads CASSPGGESNQPQHF. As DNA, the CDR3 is TGTGCCAGCTCACCAGGGGGCGAGAGCAATCAGCCCCAGCATTTT.

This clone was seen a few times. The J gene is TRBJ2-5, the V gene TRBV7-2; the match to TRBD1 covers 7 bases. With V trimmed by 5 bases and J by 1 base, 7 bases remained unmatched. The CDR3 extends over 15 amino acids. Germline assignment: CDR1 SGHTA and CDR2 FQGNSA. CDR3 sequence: CASSPPGTAQETQYF. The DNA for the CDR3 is TGTGCCAGCAGCCCCCCGGGGACAGCCCAAGAGACCCAGTACTTC.

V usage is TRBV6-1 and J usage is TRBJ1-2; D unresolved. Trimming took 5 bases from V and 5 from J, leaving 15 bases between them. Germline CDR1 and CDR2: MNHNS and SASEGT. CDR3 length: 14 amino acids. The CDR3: CASSPDRQLYGYTF. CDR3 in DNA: TGTGCCAGCAGTCCGGACCGCCAACTATATGGCTACACCTTC.

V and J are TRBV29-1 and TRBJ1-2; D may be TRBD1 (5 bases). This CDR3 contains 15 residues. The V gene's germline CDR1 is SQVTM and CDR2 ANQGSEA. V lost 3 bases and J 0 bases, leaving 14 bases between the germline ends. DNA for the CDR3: TGCAGCGTTGAGGCAGGGCTAACATCTAACTATGGCTACACCTTC. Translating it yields CSVEAGLTSNYGYTF.

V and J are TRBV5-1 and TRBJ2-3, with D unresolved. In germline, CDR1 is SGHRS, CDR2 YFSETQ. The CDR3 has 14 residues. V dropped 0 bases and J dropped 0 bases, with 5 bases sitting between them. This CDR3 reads CASSLGHSTDTQYF. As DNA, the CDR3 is TGCGCCAGCAGCTTGGGGCACAGCACAGATACGCAGTATTTT.

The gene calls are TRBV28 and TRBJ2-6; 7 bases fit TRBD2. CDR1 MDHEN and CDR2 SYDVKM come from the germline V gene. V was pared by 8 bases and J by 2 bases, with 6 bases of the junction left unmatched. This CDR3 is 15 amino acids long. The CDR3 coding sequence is TGTGCCAGCCGTCTGGGGGGGACTGGGGCCAACGTCCTGACTTTC. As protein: CASRLGGTGANVLTF.

For the CDR3, the DNA is TGTGCCAGCTCACCACGGCGGAACACTGAAGCTTTCTTT. Translating gives CASSPRRNTEAFF. The rearrangement links TRBV18 to TRBJ1-1; D not certain. With 1 base removed from V and 1 base from J, the gap between germline ends came to 4 bases. Per the germline V gene, CDR1 is KGHSH and CDR2 is LQKENI. The CDR3 has 13 residues.

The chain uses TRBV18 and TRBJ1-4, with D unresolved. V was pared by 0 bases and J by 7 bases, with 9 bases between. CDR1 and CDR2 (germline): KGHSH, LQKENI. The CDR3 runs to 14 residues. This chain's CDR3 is CASSPPNSREKLFF. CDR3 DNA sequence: TGTGCCAGCTCACCACCAAACAGCCGTGAAAAACTGTTTTTT. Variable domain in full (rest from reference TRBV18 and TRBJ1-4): NAGVMQNPRHLVRRRGQEARLRCSPMKGHSHVYWYRQLPEEGLKFMVYLQKENIIDESGMPKERFSAEFPKEGPSILRIQQVVRGDSAAYFCASSPPNSREKLFFGSGTQLSVL.

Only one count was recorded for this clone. The CDR3 sequence: CAILGGAYGYTF. In DNA, the CDR3 is TGTGCCATCCTAGGGGGGGCATATGGCTACACCTTC. The chain recombines TRBV28 with TRBJ1-2; D is possibly TRBD1 (6 bases). Germline CDR1 MDHEN, CDR2 SYDVKM. The CDR3 has 12 amino acids. The V gene lost 10 bases and the J gene lost 5 bases, with 14 bases spanning the gap.

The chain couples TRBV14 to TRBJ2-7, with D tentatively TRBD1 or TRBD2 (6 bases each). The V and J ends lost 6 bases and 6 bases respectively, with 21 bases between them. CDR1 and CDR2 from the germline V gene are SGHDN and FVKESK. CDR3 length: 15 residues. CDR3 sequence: CASRPTVGGLSEQYF. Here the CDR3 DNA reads TGTGCCAGCAGACCGACCGTGGGGGGCCTTTCCGAGCAGTACTTC.

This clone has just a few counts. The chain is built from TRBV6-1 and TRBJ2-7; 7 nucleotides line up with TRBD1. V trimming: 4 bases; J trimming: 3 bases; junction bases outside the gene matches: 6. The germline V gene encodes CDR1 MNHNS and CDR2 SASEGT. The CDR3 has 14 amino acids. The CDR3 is CASSATTGSYEQYF. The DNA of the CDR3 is TGTGCCAGCAGTGCGACGACAGGGAGCTACGAGCAGTACTTC.

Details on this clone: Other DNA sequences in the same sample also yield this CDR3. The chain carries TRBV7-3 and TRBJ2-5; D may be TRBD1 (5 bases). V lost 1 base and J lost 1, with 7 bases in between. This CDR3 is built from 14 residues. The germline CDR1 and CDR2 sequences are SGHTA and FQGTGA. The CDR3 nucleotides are TGTGCCAGCAGCTTAAGTGGGGCCCAAGAGACCCAGTACTTC. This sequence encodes CASSLSGAQETQYF. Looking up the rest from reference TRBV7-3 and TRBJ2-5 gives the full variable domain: GAGVSQTPSNKVTEKGKYVELRCDPISGHTALYWYRQSLGQGPEFLIYFQGTGAADDSGLPNDRFFAVRPEGSVSTLKIQRTERGDSAVYLCASSLSGAQETQYFGPGTRLLVL.